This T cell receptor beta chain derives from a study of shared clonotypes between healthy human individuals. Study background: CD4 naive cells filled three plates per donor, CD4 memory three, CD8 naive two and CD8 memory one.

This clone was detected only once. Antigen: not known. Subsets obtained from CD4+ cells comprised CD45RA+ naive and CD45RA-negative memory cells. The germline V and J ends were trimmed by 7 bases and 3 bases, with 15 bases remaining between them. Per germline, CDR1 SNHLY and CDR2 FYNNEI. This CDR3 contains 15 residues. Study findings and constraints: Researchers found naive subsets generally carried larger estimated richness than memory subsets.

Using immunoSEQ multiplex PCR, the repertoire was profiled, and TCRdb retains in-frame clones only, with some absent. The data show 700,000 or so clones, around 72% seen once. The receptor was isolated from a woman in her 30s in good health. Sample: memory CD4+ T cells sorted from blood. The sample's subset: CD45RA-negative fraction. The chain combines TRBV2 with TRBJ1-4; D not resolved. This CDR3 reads CASTWQVQANEKLFF. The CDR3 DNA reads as TGTGCCAGCACCTGGCAGGTCCAGGCTAATGAAAAACTGTTTTTT.